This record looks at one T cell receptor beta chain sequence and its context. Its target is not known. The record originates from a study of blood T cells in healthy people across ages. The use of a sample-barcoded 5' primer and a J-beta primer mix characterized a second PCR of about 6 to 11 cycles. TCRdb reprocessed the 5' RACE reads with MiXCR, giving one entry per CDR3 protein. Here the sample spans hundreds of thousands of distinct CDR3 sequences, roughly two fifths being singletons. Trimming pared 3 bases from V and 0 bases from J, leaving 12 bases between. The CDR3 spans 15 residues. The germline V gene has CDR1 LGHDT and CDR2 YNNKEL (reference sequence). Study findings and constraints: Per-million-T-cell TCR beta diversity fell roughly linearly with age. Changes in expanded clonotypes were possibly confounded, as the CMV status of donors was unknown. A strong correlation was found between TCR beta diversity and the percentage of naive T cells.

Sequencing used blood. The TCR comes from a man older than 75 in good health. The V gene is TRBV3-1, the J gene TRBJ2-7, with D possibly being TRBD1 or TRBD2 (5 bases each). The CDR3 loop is CASSHPGRNSYEQYF. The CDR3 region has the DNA TGTGCCAGCAGCCATCCGGGACGCAACTCCTACGAGCAGTACTTC.